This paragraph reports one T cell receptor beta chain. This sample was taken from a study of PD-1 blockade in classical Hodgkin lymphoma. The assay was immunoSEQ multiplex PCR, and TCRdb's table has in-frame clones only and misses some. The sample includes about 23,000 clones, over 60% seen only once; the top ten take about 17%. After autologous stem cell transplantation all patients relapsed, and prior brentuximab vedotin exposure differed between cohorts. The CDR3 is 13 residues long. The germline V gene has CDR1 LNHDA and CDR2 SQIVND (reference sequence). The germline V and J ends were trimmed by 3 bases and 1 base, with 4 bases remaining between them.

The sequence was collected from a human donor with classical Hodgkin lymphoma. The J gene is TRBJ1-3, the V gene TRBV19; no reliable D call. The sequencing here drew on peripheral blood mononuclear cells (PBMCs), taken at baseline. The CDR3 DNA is TGTGCCAGTAGTATCGGGTCTGGAAACACCATATATTTT. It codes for CASSIGSGNTIYF.